Following are 14 T cell receptor beta chains from one sample sequenced in a study of blood T cell repertoires in COVID-19. Clones were sequenced by immunoSEQ multiplex PCR, and TCRdb holds only the in-frame ones, with some missing. Of just over 300,000 clones listed, around 87% are singletons. The specimen was PBMCs or T cells enriched from blood (not recorded which). Receptors were obtained from a woman younger than 35 with acute COVID-19.

The CDR3 DNA reads TGTGCCAGCGGCCCCTTAGCGGGAGACGGTGATACGCAGTATTTT. Its protein is CASGPLAGDGDTQYF. This sequence joins TRBV7-9 and TRBJ2-3; 9 bases are shared with TRBD2. The V and J ends lost 8 bases and 6 bases, in that order; junction bases with no gene match: 12. The CDR3 contains 15 residues. Germline CDR1 is SEHNR and CDR2 is FQNEAQ (reference sequence).

This chain links TRBV2 with TRBJ2-6, with D possibly being TRBD1 (6 bases). This CDR3 region has 19 residues. Germline CDR1 SNHLY, CDR2 FYNNEI. Trimming removed 4 bases from V and 0 bases from J, with 19 bases in between. The CDR3 DNA is TGTGCCAGCAGTGCGTTCTGGGACACCCCCCCCTCTGGGGCCAACGTCCTGACTTTC. It codes for CASSAFWDTPPSGANVLTF.

V usage is TRBV19 and J usage is TRBJ1-1; 8 bases are shared with TRBD1. V gave up 6 bases and J gave up 4 bases; unmatched junction bases: 4. This CDR3 region has 13 residues. Per the germline V gene, CDR1 is LNHDA and CDR2 is SQIVND (reference sequence). The CDR3 loop is CASREDRATEAFF. DNA of the CDR3: TGTGCCAGTAGGGAGGACAGGGCCACTGAAGCTTTCTTT.

The J gene is TRBJ1-5, the V gene TRBV29-1; no firm D call. CDR3 size: 14 residues. Trimming shortened V by 4 bases and J by 0 bases, and 10 bases separated the two germline ends. Germline CDR1 reads SQVTM; CDR2 reads ANQGSEA. DNA of the CDR3: TGCAGCGTTGCTAGCGACCCTAGCAATCAGCCCCAGCATTTT. Translation: CSVASDPSNQPQHF.

The CDR3 sequence is CASSSNLNQPQHF. As DNA, the CDR3 is TGTGCCAGTAGTTCCAACTTGAATCAGCCCCAGCATTTT. The J gene is TRBJ1-5, the V gene TRBV19; no clear D. This CDR3 has 13 amino acids. Germline V gene data show CDR1 as LNHDA and CDR2 as SQIVND (reference sequence). V was clipped by 5 bases and J by 4 bases, with 9 bases between them. Supplemented by reference TRBV19 and TRBJ1-5, the full variable domain reads DGGITQSPKYLFRKEGQNVTLSCEQNLNHDAMYWYRQDPGQGLRLIYYSQIVNDFQKGDIAEGYSVSREKKESFPLTVTSAQKNPTAFYLCASSSNLNQPQHFGDGTRLSIL.

This clone was observed a single time. This sequence joins TRBV19 and TRBJ1-1, with 10 bases that match TRBD1. Germline loops: CDR1 LNHDA, CDR2 SQIVND (reference sequence). The CDR3 is 14 amino acids. The V gene end was trimmed by 6 bases and the J gene end by 5 bases; junction bases not matched to a gene: 6. The CDR3 DNA reads TGTGCCAGTAGGGGGACAGGGGAGAGAACTGAAGCTTTCTTT. This encodes CASRGTGERTEAFF.

The chain uses TRBV7-9 and TRBJ1-6, with 8 nucleotides matching TRBD1. This CDR3 spans 15 amino acids. The germline V gene has CDR1 SEHNR and CDR2 FQNEAQ (reference sequence). V lost 5 bases, J lost 4 bases, and 4 bases stayed unmatched. The CDR3 here is CASSRTGLYNSPLHF. The DNA of the CDR3 is TGTGCCAGCAGCCGGACAGGGTTATATAATTCACCCCTCCACTTT.

This clone was detected a few times. The rearrangement links TRBV2 to TRBJ1-1; the match to TRBD1 covers 7 bases. Trimming cost V 4 bases and J 5 bases; bases outside gene matches: 10. This CDR3 is 15 amino acids long. The germline V gene has CDR1 SNHLY and CDR2 FYNNEI. In nucleotides, the CDR3 is TGTGCCAGCAGTGTTGGCCCGAAGGGGGCAACTGAAGCTTTCTTT. This codes for CASSVGPKGATEAFF.

The chain has TRBV27 and TRBJ1-2; D possibly corresponds to TRBD1 (6 bases). This CDR3 region has 16 residues. The ends were cut back, 5 bases at V and 4 bases at J, with 20 bases in the middle. CDR1 and CDR2 from the germline V gene are MNHEY and SMNVEV (reference sequence). This CDR3 is CASSPGMGARGYGYTF. CDR3 DNA: TGTGCCAGCAGTCCAGGTATGGGGGCGCGAGGCTATGGCTACACCTTC.

V usage is TRBV7-9 and J usage is TRBJ1-2; TRBD1 agrees at 10 bases. Germline V gives CDR1 SEHNR, CDR2 FQNEAQ (reference sequence). V gave up 1 base and J gave up 3 bases; unmatched junction bases: 5. The CDR3 length is 16 residues. The CDR3 DNA reads as TGTGCCAGCAGCTTAGACCGGACAGGGGGAGACTATGGCTACACCTTC. Protein: CASSLDRTGGDYGYTF.

The chain has TRBV3-1 (or the pseudogene TRBV3-2) and TRBJ2-2, with 9 bases that match TRBD1. V was clipped by 4 bases and J by 4 bases; unmatched bases: 13. The CDR3 is 18 amino acids. The V gene's germline CDR1 is LGHDT and CDR2 YNNKEL (reference sequence). In DNA, the CDR3 is TGTGCCAGCAGCCCCAACCCGGGACAGGGCGTAGGCACCGGGGAGCTGTTTTTT. Protein product: CASSPNPGQGVGTGELFF.

The chain uses TRBV28 and TRBJ1-2; no firm D call. This CDR3 contains 17 residues. V shed 6 bases and J shed 0 bases, with 20 bases lying between them. CDR1 and CDR2 (germline): MDHEN, SYDVKM. CDR3: CASSLDLTAAANYGYTF. The DNA for the CDR3 is TGTGCCAGCAGCCTCGACCTTACGGCGGCGGCTAACTATGGCTACACCTTC.

This sequence joins TRBV11-3 and TRBJ1-4, with D possibly being TRBD1 (5 bases). V lost 3 bases to trimming and J lost 7 bases, with 12 bases between them. The germline CDR1 and CDR2 sequences are SGHNT and YENEEA. The CDR3 has 14 residues. CDR3 coding DNA: TGTGCCAGCAGCTTTAACCAGGGAGGTGAAAAACTGTTTTTT. Amino acids: CASSFNQGGEKLFF.

The chain is built from TRBV29-1 and TRBJ2-1, with 7 nucleotides matching TRBD1. The CDR3 extends over 16 amino acids. The ends lost 0 bases at V and 0 bases at J; junction bases unmatched: 5. Germline-derived CDR1 and CDR2 are SQVTM and ANQGSEA. Here the CDR3 reads CSVEEGTVSSYNEQFF. The CDR3 DNA follows: TGCAGCGTTGAAGAGGGGACAGTGAGCTCCTACAATGAGCAGTTCTTC.